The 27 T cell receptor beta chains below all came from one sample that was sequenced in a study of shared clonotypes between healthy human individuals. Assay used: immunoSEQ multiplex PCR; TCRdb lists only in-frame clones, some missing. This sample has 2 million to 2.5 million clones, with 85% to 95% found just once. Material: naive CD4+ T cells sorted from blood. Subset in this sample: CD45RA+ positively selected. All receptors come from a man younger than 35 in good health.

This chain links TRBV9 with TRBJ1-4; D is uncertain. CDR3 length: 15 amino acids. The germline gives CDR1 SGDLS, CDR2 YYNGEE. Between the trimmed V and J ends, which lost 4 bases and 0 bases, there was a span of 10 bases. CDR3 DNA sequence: TGTGCCAGCAGCCCAGGCCCTGCAACTAATGAAAAACTGTTTTTT. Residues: CASSPGPATNEKLFF.

The CDR3 loop reads CASSLGSGTGDWNTIYF. The CDR3 coding sequence is TGCGCCAGCAGCTTGGGTTCCGGGACAGGGGACTGGAACACCATATATTTT. The V gene is TRBV5-1, the J gene TRBJ1-3; 10 positions match TRBD1. Germline CDR1 reads SGHRS; CDR2 reads YFSETQ. The length of the CDR3 is 17 residues. Trimming at V came to 0 bases and at J to 7 bases, leaving 10 bases not matched to a gene. Variable domain in full (rest from reference TRBV5-1 and TRBJ1-3): KAGVTQTPRYLIKTRGQQVTLSCSPISGHRSVSWYQQTPGQGLQFLFEYFSETQRNKGNFPGRFSGRQFSNSRSEMNVSTLELGDSALYLCASSLGSGTGDWNTIYFGEGSWLTVV.

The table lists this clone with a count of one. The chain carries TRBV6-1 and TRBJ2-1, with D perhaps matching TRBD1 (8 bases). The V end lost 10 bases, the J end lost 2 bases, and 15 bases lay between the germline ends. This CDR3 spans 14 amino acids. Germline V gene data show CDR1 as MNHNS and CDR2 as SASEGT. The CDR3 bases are TGTGCCACCAGGACAGGGAGGGCCTACAATGAGCAGTTCTTC. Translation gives CATRTGRAYNEQFF.

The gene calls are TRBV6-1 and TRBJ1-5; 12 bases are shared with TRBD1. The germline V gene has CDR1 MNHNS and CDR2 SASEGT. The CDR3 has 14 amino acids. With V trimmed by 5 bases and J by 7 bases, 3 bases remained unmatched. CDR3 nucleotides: TGTGCCAGCAGTTCCGGGACAGGGGGCCAGCCCCAGCATTTT. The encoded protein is CASSSGTGGQPQHF.

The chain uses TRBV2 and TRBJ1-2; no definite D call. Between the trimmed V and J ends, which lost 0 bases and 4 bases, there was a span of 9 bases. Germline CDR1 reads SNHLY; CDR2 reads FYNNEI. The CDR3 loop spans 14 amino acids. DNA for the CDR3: TGTGCCAGCAGTGAAGCGGGGATTGGCTATGGCTACACCTTC. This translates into CASSEAGIGYGYTF. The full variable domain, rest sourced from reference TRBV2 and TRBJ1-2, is EPEVTQTPSHQVTQMGQEVILRCVPISNHLYFYWYRQILGQKVEFLVSFYNNEISEKSEIFDDQFSVERPDGSNFTLKIRSTKLEDSAMYFCASSEAGIGYGYTFGSGTRLTVV.

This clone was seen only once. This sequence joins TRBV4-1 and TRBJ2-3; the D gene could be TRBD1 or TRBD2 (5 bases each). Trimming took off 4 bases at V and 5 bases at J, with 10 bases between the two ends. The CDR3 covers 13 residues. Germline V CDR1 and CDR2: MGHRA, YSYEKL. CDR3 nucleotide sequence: TGCGCCAGCAGCCGAGGGACCGAAGATACGCAGTATTTT. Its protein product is CASSRGTEDTQYF.

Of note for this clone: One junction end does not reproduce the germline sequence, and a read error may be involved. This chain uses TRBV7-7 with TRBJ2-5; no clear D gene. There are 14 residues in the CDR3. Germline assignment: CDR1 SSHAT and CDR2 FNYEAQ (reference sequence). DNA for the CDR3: TGTGCTAGCAGCCCCCAGACCGGGCGGGAGACCCAGTACTTC. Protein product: CASSPQTGRETQYF. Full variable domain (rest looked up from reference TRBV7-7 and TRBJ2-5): GAGVSQSPRYKVTKRGQDVTLRCDPISSHATLYWYQQALGQGPEFLTYFNYEAQPDKSGLPSDRFSAERPEGSISTLTIQRTEQRDSAMYRCASSPQTGRETQYFGPGTRLLVL.

DNA for the CDR3: TGTGCCTGGCGCCGGACAGGGTCCTACGAGCAGTACTTC. It yields the protein CAWRRTGSYEQYF. This rearrangement joins TRBV30 to TRBJ2-7; 8 bases are a match to TRBD1. J gave up 1 base and V 5 bases, and 4 bases lay outside the gene matches. This CDR3 is 13 amino acids long. The germline V gene encodes CDR1 GTSNPN and CDR2 SVGIG (reference sequence).

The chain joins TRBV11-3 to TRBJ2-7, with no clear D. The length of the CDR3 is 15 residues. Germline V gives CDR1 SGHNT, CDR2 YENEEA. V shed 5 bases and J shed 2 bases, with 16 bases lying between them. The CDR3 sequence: CASSLNQEEAYEQYF. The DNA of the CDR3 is TGTGCCAGCAGCCTTAACCAGGAAGAAGCCTACGAGCAGTACTTC.

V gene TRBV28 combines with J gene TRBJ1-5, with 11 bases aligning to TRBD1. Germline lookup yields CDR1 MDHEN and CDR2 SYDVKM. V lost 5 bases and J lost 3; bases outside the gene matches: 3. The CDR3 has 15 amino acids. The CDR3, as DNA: TGTGCCAGCAGTGGGACAGGGGGTTTCAATCAGCCCCAGCATTTT. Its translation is CASSGTGGFNQPQHF.

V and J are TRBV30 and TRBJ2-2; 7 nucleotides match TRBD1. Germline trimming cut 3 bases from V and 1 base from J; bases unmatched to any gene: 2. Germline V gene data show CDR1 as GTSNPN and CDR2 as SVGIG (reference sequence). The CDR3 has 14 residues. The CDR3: CAWRSGGNTGELFF. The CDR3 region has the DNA TGTGCCTGGAGATCAGGGGGGAACACCGGGGAGCTGTTTTTT.

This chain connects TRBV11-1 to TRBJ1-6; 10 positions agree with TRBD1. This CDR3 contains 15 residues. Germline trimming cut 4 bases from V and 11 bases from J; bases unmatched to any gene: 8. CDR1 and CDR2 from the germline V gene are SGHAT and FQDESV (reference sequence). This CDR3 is CASSSGQGRETPLHF. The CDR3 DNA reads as TGTGCCAGCAGCTCGGGACAGGGGAGGGAAACACCCCTCCACTTT.

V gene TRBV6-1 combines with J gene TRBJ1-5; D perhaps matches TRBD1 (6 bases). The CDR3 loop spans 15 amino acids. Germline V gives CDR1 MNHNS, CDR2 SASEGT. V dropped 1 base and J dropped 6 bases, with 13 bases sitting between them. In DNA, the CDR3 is TGTGCCAGCAGTGAAGGACAGGCTGTGGTTCAGCCCCAGCATTTT. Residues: CASSEGQAVVQPQHF.

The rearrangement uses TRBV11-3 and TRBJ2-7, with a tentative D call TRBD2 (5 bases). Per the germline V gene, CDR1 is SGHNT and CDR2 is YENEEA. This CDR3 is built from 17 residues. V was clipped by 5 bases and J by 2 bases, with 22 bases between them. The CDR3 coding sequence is TGTGCCAGCAGCGACCCTGGTCGGGGTAGAAGAACCTACGAGCAGTACTTC. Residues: CASSDPGRGRRTYEQYF.

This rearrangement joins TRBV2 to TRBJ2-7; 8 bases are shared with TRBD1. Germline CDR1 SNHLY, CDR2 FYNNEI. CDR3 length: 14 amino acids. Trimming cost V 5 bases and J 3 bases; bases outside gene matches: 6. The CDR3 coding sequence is TGTGCCAGCAGTCTCTCACAGGGGGACTACGAGCAGTACTTC. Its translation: CASSLSQGDYEQYF.

Here the CDR3 reads CASSPGDSSNYGYTF. DNA for the CDR3: TGTGCCAGCAGTCCTGGGGACAGTTCTAACTATGGCTACACCTTC. The rearrangement uses TRBV28 and TRBJ1-2; TRBD1 agrees at 7 bases. Looked up from germline, CDR1 is MDHEN and CDR2 is SYDVKM. The CDR3 totals 15 residues. With V trimmed by 5 bases and J by 0 bases, 6 bases remained unmatched.

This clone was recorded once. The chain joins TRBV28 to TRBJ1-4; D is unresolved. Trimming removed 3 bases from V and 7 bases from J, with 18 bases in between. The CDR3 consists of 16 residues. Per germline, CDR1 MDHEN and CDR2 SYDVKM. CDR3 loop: CASSFSLRLGGEKLFF. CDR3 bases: TGTGCCAGCAGTTTCTCTTTACGGCTGGGTGGTGAAAAACTGTTTTTT.

The CDR3 sequence: CAITGHLIDEQFF. The CDR3 nucleotides are TGTGCCATTACGGGACATCTTATCGATGAGCAGTTCTTC. J is TRBJ2-1 and V is TRBV10-3, with D maybe TRBD1 (6 bases). The germline V and J ends were trimmed by 9 bases and 8 bases, with 17 bases remaining between them. CDR1 is ENHRY and CDR2 is SYGVKD in the germline V gene. CDR3 length: 13 residues.

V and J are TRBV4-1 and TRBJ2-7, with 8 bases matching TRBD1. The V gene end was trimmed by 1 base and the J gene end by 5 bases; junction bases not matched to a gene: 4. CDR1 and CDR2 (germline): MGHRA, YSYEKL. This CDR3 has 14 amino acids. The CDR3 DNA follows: TGCGCCAGCAGCCAAGGGGACAGGCCTCACGAGCAGTACTTC. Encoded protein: CASSQGDRPHEQYF.

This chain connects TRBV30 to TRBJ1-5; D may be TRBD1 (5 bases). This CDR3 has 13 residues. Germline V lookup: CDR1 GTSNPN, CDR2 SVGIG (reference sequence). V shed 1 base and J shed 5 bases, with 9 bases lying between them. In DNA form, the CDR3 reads TGTGCCTGGAGTGGCAGGGTGGATCAGCCCCAGCATTTT. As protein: CAWSGRVDQPQHF.

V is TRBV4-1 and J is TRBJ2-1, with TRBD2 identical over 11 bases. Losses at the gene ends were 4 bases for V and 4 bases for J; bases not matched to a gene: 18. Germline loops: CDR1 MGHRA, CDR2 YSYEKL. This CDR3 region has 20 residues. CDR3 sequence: CASSLGLATQTSGDYNEQFF. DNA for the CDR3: TGCGCCAGCAGCCTTGGGTTGGCCACCCAGACTAGCGGGGATTACAATGAGCAGTTCTTC.

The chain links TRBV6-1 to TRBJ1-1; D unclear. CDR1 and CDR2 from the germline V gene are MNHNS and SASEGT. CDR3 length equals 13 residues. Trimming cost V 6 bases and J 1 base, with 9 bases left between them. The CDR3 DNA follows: TGTGCCAGCAGGAAGGGCCAGAACACTGAAGCTTTCTTT. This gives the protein CASRKGQNTEAFF.

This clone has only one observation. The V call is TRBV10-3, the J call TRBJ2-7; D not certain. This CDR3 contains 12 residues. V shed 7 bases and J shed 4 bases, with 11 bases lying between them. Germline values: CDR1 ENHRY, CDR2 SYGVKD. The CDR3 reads CAIMGNTYEQYF. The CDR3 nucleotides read TGTGCCATCATGGGTAACACTTACGAGCAGTACTTC.

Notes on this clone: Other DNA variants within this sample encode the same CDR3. This chain's CDR3 is CAWSALSYEQYF. DNA of the CDR3: TGTGCCTGGAGTGCACTCTCCTACGAGCAGTACTTC. The chain couples TRBV30 to TRBJ2-7, with D unclear. There are 12 residues in the CDR3. Trimming removed 1 base at V and 0 bases at J, with 4 bases between. CDR1 is GTSNPN and CDR2 is SVGIG in the germline V gene (reference sequence).

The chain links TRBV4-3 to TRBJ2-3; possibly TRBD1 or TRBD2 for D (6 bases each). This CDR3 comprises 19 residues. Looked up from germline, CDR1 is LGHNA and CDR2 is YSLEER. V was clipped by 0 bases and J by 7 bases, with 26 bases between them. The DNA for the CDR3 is TGCGCCAGCAGCCAAGATCTGGGGGCGAAGACGGGAGTTGTAAATACGCAGTATTTT. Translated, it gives CASSQDLGAKTGVVNTQYF.

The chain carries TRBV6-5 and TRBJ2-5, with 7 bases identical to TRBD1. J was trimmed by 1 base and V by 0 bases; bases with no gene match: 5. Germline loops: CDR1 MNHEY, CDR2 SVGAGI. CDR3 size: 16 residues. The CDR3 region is CASSYSFAGGQETQYF. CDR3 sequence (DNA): TGTGCCAGCAGTTACTCGTTCGCAGGGGGCCAAGAGACCCAGTACTTC.

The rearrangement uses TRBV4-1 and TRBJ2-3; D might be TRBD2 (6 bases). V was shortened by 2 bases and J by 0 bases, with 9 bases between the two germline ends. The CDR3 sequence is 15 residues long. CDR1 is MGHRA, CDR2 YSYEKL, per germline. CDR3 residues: CASSQTGTSTDTQYF. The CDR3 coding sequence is TGCGCCAGCAGCCAAACCGGGACTAGCACAGATACGCAGTATTTT.